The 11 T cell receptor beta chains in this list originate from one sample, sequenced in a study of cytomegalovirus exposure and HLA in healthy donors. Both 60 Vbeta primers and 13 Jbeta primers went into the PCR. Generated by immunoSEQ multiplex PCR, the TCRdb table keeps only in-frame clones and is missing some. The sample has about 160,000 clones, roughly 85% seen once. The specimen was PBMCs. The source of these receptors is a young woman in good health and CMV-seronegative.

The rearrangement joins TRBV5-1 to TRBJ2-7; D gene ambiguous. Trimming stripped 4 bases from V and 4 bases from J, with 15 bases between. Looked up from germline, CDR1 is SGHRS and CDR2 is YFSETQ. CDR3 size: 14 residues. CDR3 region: CASSRDSNPYEQYF. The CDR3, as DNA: TGCGCCAGCAGCAGAGACTCGAATCCATACGAGCAGTACTTC.

CDR3 nucleotide sequence: TGCGCCAGCAGCACCCGACAGGGGGCGATCGGTAATGAGCAGTTCTTC. It codes for CASSTRQGAIGNEQFF. J is TRBJ2-1 and V is TRBV5-1, with 10 bases aligning to TRBD1. V was clipped by 4 bases and J by 7 bases; unmatched bases: 11. This CDR3 is 16 amino acids long. Germline CDR1 reads SGHRS; CDR2 reads YFSETQ.

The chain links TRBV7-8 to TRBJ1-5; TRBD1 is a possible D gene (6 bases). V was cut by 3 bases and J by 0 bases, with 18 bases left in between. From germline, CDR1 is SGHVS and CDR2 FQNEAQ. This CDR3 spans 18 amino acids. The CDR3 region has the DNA TGTGCCAGCAGCTTGGGCAGGGGCCCACGTTATAGCAATCAGCCCCAGCATTTT. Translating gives CASSLGRGPRYSNQPQHF.

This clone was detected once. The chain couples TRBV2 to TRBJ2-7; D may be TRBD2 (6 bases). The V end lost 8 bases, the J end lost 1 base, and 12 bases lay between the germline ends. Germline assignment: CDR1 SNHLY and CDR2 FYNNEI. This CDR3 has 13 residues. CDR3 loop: CASVGGVSYEQYF. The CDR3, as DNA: TGTGCCAGCGTAGGAGGGGTATCCTACGAGCAGTACTTC.

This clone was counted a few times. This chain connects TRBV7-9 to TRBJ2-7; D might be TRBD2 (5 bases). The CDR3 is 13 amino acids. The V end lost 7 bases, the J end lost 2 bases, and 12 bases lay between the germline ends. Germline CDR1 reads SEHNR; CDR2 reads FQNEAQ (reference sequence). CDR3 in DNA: TGTGCCAGCAACCCCCCGGGGACCTACGAGCAGTACTTC. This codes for CASNPPGTYEQYF.

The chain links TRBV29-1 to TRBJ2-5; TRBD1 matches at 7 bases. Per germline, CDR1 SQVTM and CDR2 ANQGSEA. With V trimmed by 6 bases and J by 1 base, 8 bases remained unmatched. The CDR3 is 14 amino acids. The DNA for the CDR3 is TGCAGCGTCGCCGGGACAGAATCCCAAGAGACCCAGTACTTC. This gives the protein CSVAGTESQETQYF.

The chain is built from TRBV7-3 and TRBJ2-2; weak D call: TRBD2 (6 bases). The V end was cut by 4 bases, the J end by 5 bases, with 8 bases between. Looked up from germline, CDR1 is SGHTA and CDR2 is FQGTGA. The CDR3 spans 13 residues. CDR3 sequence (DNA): TGTGCCAGCAGCTGGCGGGAAACCGGGGAGCTGTTTTTT. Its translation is CASSWRETGELFF.

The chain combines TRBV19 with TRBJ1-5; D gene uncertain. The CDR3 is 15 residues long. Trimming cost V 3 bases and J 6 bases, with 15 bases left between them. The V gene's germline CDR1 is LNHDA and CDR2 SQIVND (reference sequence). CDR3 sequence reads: CASSMYGSSGQPQHF. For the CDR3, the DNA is TGTGCCAGTAGTATGTATGGGAGTTCCGGTCAGCCCCAGCATTTT.

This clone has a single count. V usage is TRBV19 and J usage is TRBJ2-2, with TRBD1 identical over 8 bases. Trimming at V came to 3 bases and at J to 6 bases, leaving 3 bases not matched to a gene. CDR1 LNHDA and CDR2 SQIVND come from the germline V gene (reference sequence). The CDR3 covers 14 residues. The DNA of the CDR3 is TGTGCCAGTAGTATCCAGGGGGCGTCCGGGGAGCTGTTTTTT. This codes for CASSIQGASGELFF.

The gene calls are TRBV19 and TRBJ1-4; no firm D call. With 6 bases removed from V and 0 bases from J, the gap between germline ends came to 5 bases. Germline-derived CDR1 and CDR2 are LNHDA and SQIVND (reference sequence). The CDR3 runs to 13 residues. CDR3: CASSGSTNEKLFF. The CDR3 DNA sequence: TGTGCCAGTAGCGGGTCAACTAATGAAAAACTGTTTTTT.

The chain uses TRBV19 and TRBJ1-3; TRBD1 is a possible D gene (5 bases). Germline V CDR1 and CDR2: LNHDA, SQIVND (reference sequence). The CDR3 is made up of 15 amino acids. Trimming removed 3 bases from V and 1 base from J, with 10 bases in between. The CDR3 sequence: CASSMWGRSGNTIYF. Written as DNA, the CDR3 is TGTGCCAGTAGTATGTGGGGCCGGTCTGGAAACACCATATATTTT.